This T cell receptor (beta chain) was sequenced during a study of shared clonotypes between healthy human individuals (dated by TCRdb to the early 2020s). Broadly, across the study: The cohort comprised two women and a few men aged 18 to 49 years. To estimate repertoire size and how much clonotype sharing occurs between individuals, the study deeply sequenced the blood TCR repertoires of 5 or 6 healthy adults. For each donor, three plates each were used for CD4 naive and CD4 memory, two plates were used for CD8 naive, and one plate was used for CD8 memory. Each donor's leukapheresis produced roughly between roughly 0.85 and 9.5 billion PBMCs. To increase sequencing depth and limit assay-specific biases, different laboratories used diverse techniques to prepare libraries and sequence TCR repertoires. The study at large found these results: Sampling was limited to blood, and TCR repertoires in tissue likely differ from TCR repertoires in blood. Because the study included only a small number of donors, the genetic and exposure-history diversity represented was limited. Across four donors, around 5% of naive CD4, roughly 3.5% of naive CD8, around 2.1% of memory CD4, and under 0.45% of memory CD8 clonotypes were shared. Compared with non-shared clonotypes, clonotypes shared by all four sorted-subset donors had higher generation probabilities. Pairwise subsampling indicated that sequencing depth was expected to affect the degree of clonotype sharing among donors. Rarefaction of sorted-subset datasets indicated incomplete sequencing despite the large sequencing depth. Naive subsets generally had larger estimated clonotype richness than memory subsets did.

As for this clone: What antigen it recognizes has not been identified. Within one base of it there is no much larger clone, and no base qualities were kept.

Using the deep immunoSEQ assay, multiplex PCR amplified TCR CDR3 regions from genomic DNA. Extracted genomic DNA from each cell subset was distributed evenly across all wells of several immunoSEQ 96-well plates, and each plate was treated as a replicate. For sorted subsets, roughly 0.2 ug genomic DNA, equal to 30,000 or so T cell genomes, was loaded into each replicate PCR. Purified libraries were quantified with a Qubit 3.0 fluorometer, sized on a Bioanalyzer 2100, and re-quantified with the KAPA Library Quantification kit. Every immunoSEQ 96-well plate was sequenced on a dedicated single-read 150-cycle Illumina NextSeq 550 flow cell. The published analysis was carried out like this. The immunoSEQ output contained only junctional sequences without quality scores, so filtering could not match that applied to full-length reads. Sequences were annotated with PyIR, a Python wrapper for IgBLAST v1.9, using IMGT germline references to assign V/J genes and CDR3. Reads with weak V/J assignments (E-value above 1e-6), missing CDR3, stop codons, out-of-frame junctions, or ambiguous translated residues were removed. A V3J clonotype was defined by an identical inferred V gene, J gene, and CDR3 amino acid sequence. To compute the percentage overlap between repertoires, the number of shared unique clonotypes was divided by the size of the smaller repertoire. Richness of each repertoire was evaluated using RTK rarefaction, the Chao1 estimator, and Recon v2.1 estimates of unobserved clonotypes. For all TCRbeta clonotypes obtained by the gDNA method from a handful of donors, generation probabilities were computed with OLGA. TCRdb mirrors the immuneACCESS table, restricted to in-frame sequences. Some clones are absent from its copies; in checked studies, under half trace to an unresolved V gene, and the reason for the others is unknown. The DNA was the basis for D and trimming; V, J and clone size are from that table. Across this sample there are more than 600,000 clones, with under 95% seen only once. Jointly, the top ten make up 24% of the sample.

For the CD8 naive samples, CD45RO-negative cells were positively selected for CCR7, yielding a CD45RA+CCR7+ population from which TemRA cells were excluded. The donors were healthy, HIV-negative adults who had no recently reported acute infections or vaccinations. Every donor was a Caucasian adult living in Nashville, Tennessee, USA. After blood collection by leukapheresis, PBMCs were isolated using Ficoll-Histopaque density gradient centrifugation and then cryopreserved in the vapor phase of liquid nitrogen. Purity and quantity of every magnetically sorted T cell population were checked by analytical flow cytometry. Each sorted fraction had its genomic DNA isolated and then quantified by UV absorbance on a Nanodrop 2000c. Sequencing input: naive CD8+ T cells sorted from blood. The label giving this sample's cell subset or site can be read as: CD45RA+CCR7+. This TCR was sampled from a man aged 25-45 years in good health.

This receptor carries the CDR3 CAIRRGSYEQYF. The DNA sequence is as follows: TGTGCCATCAGAAGGGGGTCCTACGAGCAGTACTTC. The chain joins TRBV10-3 to TRBJ2-7, with TRBD1 perhaps the D gene, on 6 matching bases. The germline V gene sets CDR1 to ENHRY and CDR2 to SYGVKD. V loses 6 bases of germline sequence and J loses 1 base, and the interval between the two ends is 7 bases. Spanning cysteine to phenylalanine, the CDR3 consists of 12 amino acids. Of all the DNA, just the CDR3 is kept, 36 bases in frame from base 1.